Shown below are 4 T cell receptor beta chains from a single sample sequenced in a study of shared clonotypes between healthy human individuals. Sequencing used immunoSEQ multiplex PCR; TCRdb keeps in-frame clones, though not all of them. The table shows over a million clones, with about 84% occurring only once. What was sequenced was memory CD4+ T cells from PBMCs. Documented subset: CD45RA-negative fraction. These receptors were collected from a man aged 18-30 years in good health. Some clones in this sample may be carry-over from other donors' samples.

This CDR3 is CASSLAGQTYEQYF. The CDR3 bases are TGTGCCAGCAGCTTAGCCGGACAGACCTACGAGCAGTACTTC. The chain has TRBV7-9 and TRBJ2-7; perhaps TRBD1 as D (6 bases). This CDR3 has 14 amino acids. With 0 bases removed from V and 2 bases from J, the gap between germline ends came to 8 bases. Germline loops: CDR1 SEHNR, CDR2 FQNEAQ (reference sequence).

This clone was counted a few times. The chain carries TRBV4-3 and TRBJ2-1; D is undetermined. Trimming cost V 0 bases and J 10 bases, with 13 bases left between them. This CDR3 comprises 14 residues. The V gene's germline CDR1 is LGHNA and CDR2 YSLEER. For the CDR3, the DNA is TGCGCCAGCAGCCAAGACACCCGACTGGGAGAGCAGTTCTTC. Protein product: CASSQDTRLGEQFF.

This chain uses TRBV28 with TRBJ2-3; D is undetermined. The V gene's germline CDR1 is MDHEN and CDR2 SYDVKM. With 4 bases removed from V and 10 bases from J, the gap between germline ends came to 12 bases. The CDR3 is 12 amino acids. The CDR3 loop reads CASSSRPRAQYF. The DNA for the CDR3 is TGTGCCAGCAGTTCCCGGCCTAGGGCGCAGTATTTT.

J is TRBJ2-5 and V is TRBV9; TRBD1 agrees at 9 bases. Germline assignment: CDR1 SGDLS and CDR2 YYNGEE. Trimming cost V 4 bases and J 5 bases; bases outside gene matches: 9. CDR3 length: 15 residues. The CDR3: CASSPTDRGIETQYF. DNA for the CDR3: TGTGCCAGCAGCCCAACAGACAGGGGGATCGAGACCCAGTACTTC.